This TCR beta chain was profiled in a study of beta chain features in type 1 diabetes. Deletions cut 0 bases from V and 1 base from J, with 8 bases between. This CDR3 spans 15 amino acids. CDR1 ENHRY and CDR2 SYGVKD come from the germline V gene. The isolated RNA, all of it, was reverse transcribed, so expressed TCRB transcripts were what got sequenced. Generated by immunoSEQ multiplex PCR, the TCRdb table keeps only in-frame clones and is missing some. The table includes 390,000 or so clones, more than 11% detected once. The rearrangement uses TRBV10-3 and TRBJ2-3; perhaps TRBD2 as D (5 bases). Specimen: naive CD4+ T cells from blood. The TCR comes from a man in his thirties or forties in good health. CDR3 bases: TGTGCCATCAGTGAGTCAGGAGGAGGCACAGATACGCAGTATTTT. As protein: CAISESGGGTDTQYF.